This T cell receptor beta chain was identified during a study of T cell repertoires and Cas9 in healthy adults. Generated by immunoSEQ multiplex PCR, the TCRdb table keeps only in-frame clones and is missing some. In the table there are approximately 21,000 clones, 90% of which are singletons. The clonotype comes from a human donor in good health. Sample: CD4+ effector T cells (CD127+, CD25-, CD137-, CD154-) from PBMCs; culture status not recorded.

The CDR3 spells CASSFPTSDTQYF. The CDR3 DNA reads TGTGCCAGCAGCTTCCCGACTTCAGATACGCAGTATTTT. V usage is TRBV9 and J usage is TRBJ2-3; no definite D call. V was trimmed by 4 bases and J by 4 bases, leaving 10 bases between them. In germline, CDR1 is SGDLS, CDR2 YYNGEE. CDR3 length: 13 amino acids.